A selection of T cell receptor beta chains follows, all from one sample in a study of T cells in localized non-small cell lung cancer. Generated by immunoSEQ multiplex PCR, the TCRdb table keeps only in-frame clones and is missing some. The table has fewer than 35,000 clones, 78% seen once. The sequencing here drew on peripheral blood, taken before any cancer treatment. The receptors originated from a male donor at least 60 years old with stage II squamous cell lung carcinoma. The CDR3 runs from the conserved cysteine through the conserved F or W. The D gene is left open where the match is weak. Clone size is not always given. Where it is, it says once, few, many or a class for expanded clones.

size: .
V: TRBV19
J: TRBJ2-7
D: .
DNA: TGTGCCAGTAGTATACGAGGGGCCGTCAATACGGGCTACGAGCAGTACTTC
CDR3: CASSIRGAVNTGYEQYF

size: .
V: TRBV28
J: TRBJ2-1
D: TRBD2
DNA: TGTGCCAGCAGTTTAGCGGGGGGGCGCAATGAGCAGTTCTTC
CDR3: CASSLAGGRNEQFF

size: .
V: TRBV10-3
J: TRBJ2-7
D: .
DNA: TGTGCCATCAGGGCAAGTGACAGGACGTCGGGCTACGAGCAGTACTTC
CDR3: CAIRASDRTSGYEQYF

size: .
V: TRBV7-3
J: TRBJ2-7
D: .
DNA: TGTGCCAGCGTAGCGGATTCCTACGAGCAGTACTTC
CDR3: CASVADSYEQYF

size: .
V: TRBV15
J: TRBJ1-4
D: .
DNA: TGTGCCACCAGCCCCGCGGGTAACAAGAATGAAAAACTGTTTTTT
CDR3: CATSPAGNKNEKLFF

size: .
V: TRBV30
J: TRBJ1-3
D: TRBD1
DNA: TGTGCGACAGGGATCGGAAACACCATATATTTT
CDR3: CATGIGNTIYF

size: .
V: TRBV2
J: TRBJ2-1
D: TRBD2
DNA: TGTGCCACCATAACCGGGACTAGCAATGAGCAGTTCTTC
CDR3: CATITGTSNEQFF

size: .
V: TRBV6-5
J: TRBJ2-5
D: .
DNA: TGTGCCAGCAGTCGCGCCGCGGAGACCCAGTACTTC
CDR3: CASSRAAETQYF

size: .
V: TRBV7-8
J: TRBJ2-3
D: TRBD2
DNA: TGTGCCAGCAGACTAGCGGGGGGGGGAGATACGCAGTATTTT
CDR3: CASRLAGGGDTQYF

size: .
V: TRBV12-5
J: TRBJ2-5
D: .
DNA: TGTGCTAGTGGTTTTTGGGAGACCCAGTACTTC
CDR3: CASGFWETQYF

size: .
V: TRBV7-8
J: TRBJ2-7
D: .
DNA: TGTGCCAGCGGCCCGACAGACTTATTCGGCTACGAGCAGTACTTC
CDR3: CASGPTDLFGYEQYF

size: .
V: TRBV9
J: TRBJ2-7
D: .
DNA: TGTGCCAGCAGCGTAGAATCACTTCCCTACGAGCAGTACTTC
CDR3: CASSVESLPYEQYF

size: .
V: TRBV5-1
J: TRBJ2-2
D: TRBD2
DNA: TGCGCCAGCAGAAGGGTAGCGGGAGGGGCGAACACCGGGGAGCTGTTTTTT
CDR3: CASRRVAGGANTGELFF

size: .
V: TRBV11-1
J: TRBJ1-2
D: TRBD1
DNA: TGTGCCAGCAGCCAAGGACAGGCAGACTATGGCTACACCTTC
CDR3: CASSQGQADYGYTF

size: .
V: TRBV5-1
J: TRBJ1-1
D: TRBD1
DNA: TGCGCCAGCAGCTGGGGGAATCAACAGGGGGCCCCTGAAGCTTTCTTT
CDR3: CASSWGNQQGAPEAFF

size: few
V: TRBV19
J: TRBJ1-5
D: .
DNA: TGTGCCAGTAGTATGGCCAGGGGTACCAATCAGCCCCAGCATTTT
CDR3: CASSMARGTNQPQHF